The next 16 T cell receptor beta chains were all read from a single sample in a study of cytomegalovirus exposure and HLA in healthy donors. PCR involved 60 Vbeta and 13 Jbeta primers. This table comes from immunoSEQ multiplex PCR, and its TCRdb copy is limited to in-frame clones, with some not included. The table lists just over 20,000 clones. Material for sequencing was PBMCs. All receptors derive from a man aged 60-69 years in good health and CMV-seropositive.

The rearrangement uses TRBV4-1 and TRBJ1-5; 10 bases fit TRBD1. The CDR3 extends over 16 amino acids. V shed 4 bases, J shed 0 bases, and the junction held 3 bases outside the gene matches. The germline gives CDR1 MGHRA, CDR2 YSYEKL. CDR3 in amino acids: CASSRGTGDSNQPQHF. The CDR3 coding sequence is TGCGCCAGCAGCCGAGGGACAGGGGATAGCAATCAGCCCCAGCATTTT.

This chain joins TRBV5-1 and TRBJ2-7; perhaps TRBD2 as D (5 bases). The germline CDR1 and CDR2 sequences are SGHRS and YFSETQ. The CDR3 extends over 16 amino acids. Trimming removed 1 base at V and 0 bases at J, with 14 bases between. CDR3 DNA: TGCGCCAGCAGCTTGCCCGCTTTGGGGAGCTCCTACGAGCAGTACTTC. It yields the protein CASSLPALGSSYEQYF.

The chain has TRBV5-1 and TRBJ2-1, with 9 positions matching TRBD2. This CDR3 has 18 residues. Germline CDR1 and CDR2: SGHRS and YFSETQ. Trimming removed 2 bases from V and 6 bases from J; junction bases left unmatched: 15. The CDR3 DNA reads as TGCGCCAGCAGCTTAGGTGAGGCGGGAGGGCTTCTGTCCAATGAGCAGTTCTTC. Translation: CASSLGEAGGLLSNEQFF.

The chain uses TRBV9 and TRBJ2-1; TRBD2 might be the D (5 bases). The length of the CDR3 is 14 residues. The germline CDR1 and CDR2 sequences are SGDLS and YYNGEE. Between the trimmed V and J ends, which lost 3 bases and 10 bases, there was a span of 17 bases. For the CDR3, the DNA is TGTGCCAGCAGCGCGACGGGAAACTCTAAGGAGCAGTTCTTC. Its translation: CASSATGNSKEQFF. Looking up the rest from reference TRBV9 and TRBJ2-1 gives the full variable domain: DSGVTQTPKHLITATGQRVTLRCSPRSGDLSVYWYQQSLDQGLQFLIQYYNGEERAKGNILERFSAQQFPDLHSELNLSSLELGDSALYFCASSATGNSKEQFFGPGTRLTVL.

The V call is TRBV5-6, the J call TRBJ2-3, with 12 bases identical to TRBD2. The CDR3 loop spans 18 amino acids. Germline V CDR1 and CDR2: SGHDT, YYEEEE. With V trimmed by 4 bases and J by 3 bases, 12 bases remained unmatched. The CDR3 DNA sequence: TGTGCCAGCAGCCATGCCGGACTAGCGGGATCGTCGACAGATACGCAGTATTTT. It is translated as CASSHAGLAGSSTDTQYF.

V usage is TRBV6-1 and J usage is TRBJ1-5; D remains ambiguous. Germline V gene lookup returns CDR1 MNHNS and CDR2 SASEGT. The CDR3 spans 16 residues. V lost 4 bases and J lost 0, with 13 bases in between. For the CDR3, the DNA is TGTGCCAGCAGTGGGGGAGGGAGATTTAGCAATCAGCCCCAGCATTTT. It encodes CASSGGGRFSNQPQHF.

This CDR3 reads CAVEGDWGYEQYF. The DNA of the CDR3 is TGTGCCGTCGAGGGGGATTGGGGTTACGAGCAGTACTTC. The rearrangement uses TRBV25-1 and TRBJ2-7; perhaps TRBD1 as D (6 bases). The CDR3 consists of 13 residues. Germline loops: CDR1 MGHDK, CDR2 SYGVNS. Trimming stripped 11 bases from V and 4 bases from J, with 18 bases between.

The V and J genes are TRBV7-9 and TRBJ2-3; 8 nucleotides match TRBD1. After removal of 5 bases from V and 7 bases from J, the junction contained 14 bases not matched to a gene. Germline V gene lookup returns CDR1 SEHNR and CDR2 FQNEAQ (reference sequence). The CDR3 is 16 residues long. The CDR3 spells CASSPRQGTGEYTQYF. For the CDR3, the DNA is TGTGCCAGCAGCCCGAGACAGGGGACCGGAGAATATACGCAGTATTTT.

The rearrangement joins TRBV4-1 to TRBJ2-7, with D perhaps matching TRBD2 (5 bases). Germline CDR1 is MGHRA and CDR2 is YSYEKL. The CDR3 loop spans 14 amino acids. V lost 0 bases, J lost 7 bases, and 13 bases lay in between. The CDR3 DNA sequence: TGCGCCAGCAGCCAAGATCCGACGTCGGGAGAGCAGTACTTC. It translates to CASSQDPTSGEQYF.

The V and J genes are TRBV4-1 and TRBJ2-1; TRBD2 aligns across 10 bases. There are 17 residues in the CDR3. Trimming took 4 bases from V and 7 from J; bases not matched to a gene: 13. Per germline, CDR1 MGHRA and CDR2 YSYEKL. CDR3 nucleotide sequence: TGCGCCAGCAGCCGAGAGGTAGCGGGAGGACGGGGGAATGAGCAGTTCTTC. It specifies CASSREVAGGRGNEQFF.

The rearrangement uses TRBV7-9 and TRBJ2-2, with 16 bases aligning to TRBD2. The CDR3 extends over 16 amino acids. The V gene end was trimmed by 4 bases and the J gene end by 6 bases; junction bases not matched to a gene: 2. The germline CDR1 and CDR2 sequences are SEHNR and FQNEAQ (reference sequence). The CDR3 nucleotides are TGTGCCAGCAGCTCGGGACTAGCGGGGGGGGCCGGGGAGCTGTTTTTT. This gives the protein CASSSGLAGGAGELFF.

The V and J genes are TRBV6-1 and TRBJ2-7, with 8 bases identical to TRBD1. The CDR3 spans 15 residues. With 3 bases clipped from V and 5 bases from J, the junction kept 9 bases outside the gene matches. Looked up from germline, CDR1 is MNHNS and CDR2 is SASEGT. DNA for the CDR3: TGTGCCAGCAGTGACCCGGCAGGGGGCCGCGACGAGCAGTACTTC. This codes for CASSDPAGGRDEQYF.

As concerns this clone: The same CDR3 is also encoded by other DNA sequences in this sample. Here the CDR3 reads CASSSGYGYTF. The CDR3 nucleotides are TGTGCCAGCAGCTCAGGGTACGGCTACACCTTC. This sequence joins TRBV7-9 and TRBJ1-2, with a tentative D call TRBD1 (5 bases). CDR1 SEHNR and CDR2 FQNEAQ come from the germline V gene (reference sequence). Trimming cost V 4 bases and J 8 bases, with 8 bases left between them. CDR3 length: 11 amino acids.

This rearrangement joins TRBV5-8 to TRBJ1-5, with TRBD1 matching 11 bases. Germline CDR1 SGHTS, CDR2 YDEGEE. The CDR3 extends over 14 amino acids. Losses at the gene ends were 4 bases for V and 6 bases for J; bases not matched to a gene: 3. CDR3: CASSGDRGSQPQHF. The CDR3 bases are TGTGCCAGCAGCGGGGACAGGGGGAGTCAGCCCCAGCATTTT.

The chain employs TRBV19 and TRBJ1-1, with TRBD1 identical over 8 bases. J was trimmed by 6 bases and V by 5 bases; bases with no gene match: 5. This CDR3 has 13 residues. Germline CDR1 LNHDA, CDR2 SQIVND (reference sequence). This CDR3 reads CASSRTGNAEAFF. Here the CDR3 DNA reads TGTGCCAGTAGTCGGACAGGGAATGCTGAAGCTTTCTTT.

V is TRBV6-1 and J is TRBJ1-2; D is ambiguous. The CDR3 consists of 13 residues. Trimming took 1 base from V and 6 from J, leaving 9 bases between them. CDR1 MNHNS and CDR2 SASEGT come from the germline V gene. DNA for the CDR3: TGTGCCAGCAGTGAAGGACAAAGAGATGGCTACACCTTC. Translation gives CASSEGQRDGYTF.